Listed here are 14 T cell receptor beta chains from one sample, sequenced in a study of blood T cell repertoires in COVID-19. Method: immunoSEQ multiplex PCR; TCRdb's copy keeps in-frame clones and lacks some. Here the sample spans around 100,000 clones, over 75% being singletons. The specimen was peripheral blood. These receptors came from an elderly man with acute or convalescent COVID-19.

This chain uses TRBV6-5 with TRBJ1-4, with 9 bases lining up with TRBD1. The CDR3 covers 16 residues. CDR1 and CDR2 (germline): MNHEY, SVGAGI. Losses at the gene ends were 2 bases for V and 8 bases for J; bases not matched to a gene: 9. The CDR3: CASSYGSGTGSEKLFF. The CDR3 bases are TGTGCCAGCAGTTACGGATCGGGGACAGGGTCGGAAAAACTGTTTTTT.

This clone has more than one count but fewer than ten. The chain is built from TRBV28 and TRBJ2-7; D not certain. Trimming shortened V by 2 bases and J by 4 bases, and 12 bases separated the two germline ends. There are 14 residues in the CDR3. Germline V gene sequence: CDR1 MDHEN, CDR2 SYDVKM. CDR3 nucleotide sequence: TGTGCCAGCAGTTTACCCCTCCACAGTTACGAGCAGTACTTC. Protein: CASSLPLHSYEQYF.

The rearrangement joins TRBV7-8 to TRBJ1-2, with D uncertain. V was shortened by 7 bases and J by 6 bases, with 15 bases between the two germline ends. The CDR3 runs 13 residues. CDR1 is SGHVS and CDR2 is FQNEAQ in the germline V gene. The DNA of the CDR3 is TGTGCCAGCACCCCCAAAAGGAGTGATGGCTACACCTTC. Translated: CASTPKRSDGYTF.

The chain has TRBV30 and TRBJ2-7, with 8 bases matching TRBD2. The CDR3 has 15 amino acids. Germline assignment: CDR1 GTSNPN and CDR2 SVGIG (reference sequence). The V segment lost 0 bases and the J segment 7 bases; nucleotides outside the gene matches: 11. DNA for the CDR3: TGTGCCTGGAGTGTCAGCGGGAGCCCCCCTTGGGAGCAGTACTTC. Translating gives CAWSVSGSPPWEQYF.

The rearrangement uses TRBV6-5 and TRBJ2-4; D perhaps matches TRBD2 (5 bases). Germline lookup yields CDR1 MNHEY and CDR2 SVGAGI. CDR3 length: 13 residues. Trimming cost V 6 bases and J 8 bases, with 14 bases left between them. CDR3: CASRDYSLDIQYF. DNA of the CDR3: TGTGCCAGCAGAGACTATTCGCTGGACATTCAGTACTTC.

This clone was seen only a few times. This chain joins TRBV10-2 and TRBJ1-1; D not certain. The V end lost 7 bases, the J end lost 0 bases, and 9 bases lay between the germline ends. Germline V lookup: CDR1 WSHSY, CDR2 SAAADI. This CDR3 region has 13 residues. The CDR3 DNA reads TGCGCCAGCACGTCAGGAATGAACACTGAAGCTTTCTTT. Translation gives CASTSGMNTEAFF.

This clone was counted once. This rearrangement joins TRBV7-2 to TRBJ1-1; 9 nucleotides agree with TRBD1. This CDR3 region has 17 residues. The V segment lost 2 bases and the J segment 2 bases; nucleotides outside the gene matches: 9. Looked up from germline, CDR1 is SGHTA and CDR2 is FQGNSA. The CDR3 nucleotides are TGTGCCAGCAGCTTAAACCCCACAGGGGGCGAAAACACTGAAGCTTTCTTT. This translates into CASSLNPTGGENTEAFF.

This clone was seen a single time. The rearrangement joins TRBV30 to TRBJ2-5; D possibly corresponds to TRBD2 (6 bases). The CDR3 extends over 10 amino acids. CDR1 and CDR2 (germline): GTSNPN, SVGIG (reference sequence). The CDR3 sequence is CASGQETQYF. CDR3 nucleotides: TGTGCTAGCGGCCAAGAGACCCAGTACTTC.

V usage is TRBV7-2 and J usage is TRBJ1-1; D is perhaps TRBD1 (5 bases). Germline V gives CDR1 SGHTA, CDR2 FQGNSA. Trimming took 2 bases from V and 2 from J, leaving 9 bases between them. The CDR3 has 14 residues. CDR3 bases: TGTGCCAGCAGCTTACAGGGTAGCAACACTGAAGCTTTCTTT. Encoded protein: CASSLQGSNTEAFF.

V and J are TRBV9 and TRBJ1-1; a weak D match, TRBD1 (6 bases). V was shortened by 0 bases and J by 1 base, with 10 bases between the two germline ends. The V gene's germline CDR1 is SGDLS and CDR2 YYNGEE. The CDR3 runs 15 residues. CDR3 in amino acids: CASSVAGDPNTEAFF. The CDR3 nucleotides read TGTGCCAGCAGCGTAGCAGGGGACCCGAACACTGAAGCTTTCTTT.

CDR3 nucleotide sequence: TGCGCCAGCAGCTTGAGAGGGGAGACCCAGTACTTC. It is translated as CASSLRGETQYF. This chain uses TRBV5-1 with TRBJ2-5; the D gene is possibly TRBD2 (5 bases). The V and J ends lost 1 base and 5 bases respectively, with 6 bases between them. The V gene's germline CDR1 is SGHRS and CDR2 YFSETQ. CDR3 size: 12 residues.

The chain carries TRBV19 and TRBJ2-1; the D gene is possibly TRBD1 (5 bases). Germline-derived CDR1 and CDR2 are LNHDA and SQIVND (reference sequence). CDR3 size: 16 residues. V was trimmed by 5 bases and J by 7 bases, leaving 21 bases between them. The CDR3, as DNA: TGTGCCAGTAGTCTAAGACAGACACCGGGTTTGAATGAGCAGTTCTTC. This gives the protein CASSLRQTPGLNEQFF. The full variable domain, with the rest looked up from reference TRBV19 and TRBJ2-1, is DGGITQSPKYLFRKEGQNVTLSCEQNLNHDAMYWYRQDPGQGLRLIYYSQIVNDFQKGDIAEGYSVSREKKESFPLTVTSAQKNPTAFYLCASSLRQTPGLNEQFFGPGTRLTVL.

The chain employs TRBV10-1 and TRBJ2-2, with a possible D match to TRBD1 (6 bases). CDR3 length: 13 amino acids. The V gene lost 4 bases and the J gene lost 6 bases, with 9 bases spanning the gap. The germline V gene has CDR1 WNHNN and CDR2 SYGVQD (reference sequence). This CDR3 is CASSGTGPGELFF. The CDR3 DNA sequence: TGCGCCAGCAGTGGAACAGGGCCCGGGGAGCTGTTTTTT.

The CDR3 loop reads CASSQRQGEAFF. CDR3 coding DNA: TGCGCCAGCAGCCAAAGACAGGGGGAAGCTTTCTTT. The rearrangement links TRBV4-3 to TRBJ1-1; 8 bases match TRBD1. CDR3 length equals 12 residues. Trimming took 2 bases from V and 8 from J; bases not matched to a gene: 1. CDR1 and CDR2 (germline): LGHNA, YSLEER.